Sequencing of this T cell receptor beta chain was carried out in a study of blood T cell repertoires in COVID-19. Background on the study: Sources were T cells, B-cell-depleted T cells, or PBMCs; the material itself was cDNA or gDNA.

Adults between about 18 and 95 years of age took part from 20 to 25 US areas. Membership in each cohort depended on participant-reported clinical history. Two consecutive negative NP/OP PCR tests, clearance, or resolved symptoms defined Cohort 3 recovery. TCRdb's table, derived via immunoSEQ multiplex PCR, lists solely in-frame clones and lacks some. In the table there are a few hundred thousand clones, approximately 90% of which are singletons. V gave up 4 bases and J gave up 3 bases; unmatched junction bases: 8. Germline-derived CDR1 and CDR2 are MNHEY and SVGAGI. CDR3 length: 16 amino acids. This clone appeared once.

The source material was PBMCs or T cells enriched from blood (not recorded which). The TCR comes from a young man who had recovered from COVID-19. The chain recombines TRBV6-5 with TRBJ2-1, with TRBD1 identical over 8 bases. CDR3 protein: CASSWTGKGGYNEQFF. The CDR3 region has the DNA TGTGCCAGCAGTTGGACAGGGAAAGGTGGCTACAATGAGCAGTTCTTC.